This passage covers 8 T cell receptor beta chains from one sample sequenced in a study of neoadjuvant nivolumab and ipilimumab in lung cancer. The data were produced by immunoSEQ multiplex PCR, yet TCRdb's version contains in-frame clones alone and is incomplete. The repertoire consists of about 18,000 clones, with 75% to 85% occurring once and the leading ten covering over 6%. The input for sequencing was tumor tissue, taken after neoadjuvant nivolumab, alone or with ipilimumab, at or shortly before surgery. The receptors were sampled from an adult with non-small cell lung cancer.

This clone has a handful of counts. The chain employs TRBV7-2 and TRBJ2-3; D gene ambiguous. Trimming shortened V by 9 bases and J by 4 bases, and 14 bases separated the two germline ends. The CDR3 has 13 residues. Germline V gene sequence: CDR1 SGHTA, CDR2 FQGNSA. The CDR3 DNA follows: TGTGCCAGTACCCGTGATGTAGCAGATACGCAGTATTTT. Protein: CASTRDVADTQYF.

Note on this clone: One junction end does not reproduce the germline sequence, and a read error may be involved. The CDR3 coding sequence is TGCGCCAGCAGCTCACACCCTGATATGACCCTGAATACTGAAGCTTTCTTT. Amino acid sequence: CASSSHPDMTLNTEAFF. The chain employs TRBV5-1 and TRBJ1-1; D not resolved. This CDR3 has 17 residues. Germline V gene sequence: CDR1 SGHRS, CDR2 YFSETQ.

This sequence joins TRBV5-6 and TRBJ2-2; D unclear. The V end was cut by 4 bases, the J end by 7 bases, with 11 bases between. The CDR3 totals 13 residues. CDR1 SGHDT and CDR2 YYEEEE come from the germline V gene. The CDR3 loop is CASSPFGSGELFF. The DNA of the CDR3 is TGTGCCAGCAGCCCTTTTGGCAGCGGGGAGCTGTTTTTT.

The chain is built from TRBV4-1 and TRBJ2-5; a weak D match, TRBD1 (5 bases). Germline CDR1 reads MGHRA; CDR2 reads YSYEKL. The V and J ends lost 0 bases and 0 bases respectively, with 5 bases between them. This CDR3 region has 14 residues. The CDR3 here is CASSQDRDQETQYF. Written as DNA, the CDR3 is TGCGCCAGCAGCCAAGACAGGGACCAAGAGACCCAGTACTTC.

The V call is TRBV28, the J call TRBJ1-5; TRBD1 agrees at 7 bases. Germline CDR1 MDHEN, CDR2 SYDVKM. The CDR3 length is 16 residues. J gave up 4 bases and V 5 bases, and 11 bases lay outside the gene matches. For the CDR3, the DNA is TGTGCCAGCAGTCCCAGGGGGGAGGGTAGAAATCAGCCCCAGCATTTT. Protein: CASSPRGEGRNQPQHF.

This clone was picked up one time. The genes are TRBV7-8 and TRBJ1-4; D unclear. This CDR3 has 15 residues. Germline CDR1 is SGHVS and CDR2 is FQNEAQ. Trimming stripped 5 bases from V and 5 bases from J, with 15 bases between. Here the CDR3 reads CASSPREGENEKLFF. The CDR3 DNA sequence: TGTGCCAGCAGCCCCCGGGAGGGAGAGAATGAAAAACTGTTTTTT.

The CDR3 protein is CASSPRLTGLARGNEQFF. The CDR3 DNA sequence: TGTGCCAGCAGCCCGAGGTTGACGGGACTAGCGAGAGGCAATGAGCAGTTCTTC. The V gene is TRBV14, the J gene TRBJ2-1; 10 positions agree with TRBD2. The CDR3 spans 18 residues. Germline-derived CDR1 and CDR2 are SGHDN and FVKESK. V lost 4 bases, J lost 6 bases, and 15 bases stayed unmatched.

This clone appeared once. V usage is TRBV28 and J usage is TRBJ1-1; D is undetermined. V lost 6 bases and J 1 base, leaving 6 bases between the germline ends. This CDR3 is 12 amino acids long. CDR1 is MDHEN, CDR2 SYDVKM, per germline. This CDR3 reads CASRPENTEAFF. For the CDR3, the DNA is TGTGCCAGCAGGCCGGAGAACACTGAAGCTTTCTTT.